The rows below give T cell receptor beta chains drawn from one sample of a study of shared clonotypes between healthy human individuals. Here immunoSEQ multiplex PCR was the method, and the copy in TCRdb shows in-frame clones only, minus some. This sample has 2 million to 2.5 million clones, with 93% found just once. Sequenced: naive CD4+ T cells from PBMCs. The origin of the receptors is a man aged 18 to 29 in good health. Some clones in this sample may be carry-over from other donors' samples. Each CDR3 is given with its conserved first and last residue. D genes are given only for firm matches. Not all rows give a size; the values are once, few, many and, for expanded clones, a class.

TRBV6-1,.,TRBJ2-2,.,CASSEAGTQVTRNTGELFF,TGTGCCAGCAGCGAAGCTGGGACCCAGGTCACCCGAAATACCGGGGAGCTGTTTTTT
TRBV4-3,.,TRBJ1-4,.,CASSQDLTRDSYNEKLFF,TGCGCCAGCAGCCAAGATCTGACCAGGGACTCCTATAATGAAAAACTGTTTTTT
TRBV5-1,.,TRBJ1-2,TRBD1,CASSMDRGKSGYTF,TGCGCCAGCAGTATGGACAGGGGGAAAAGCGGCTACACCTTC
TRBV7-9,.,TRBJ2-2,TRBD1,CASSPGTGPGELFF,TGTGCCAGCAGCCCAGGGACAGGGCCCGGGGAGCTGTTTTTT
TRBV5-1,.,TRBJ1-4,TRBD1,CASSWGTGRQDEKLFF,TGCGCCAGCAGCTGGGGGACAGGCAGACAGGATGAAAAACTGTTTTTT
TRBV13,.,TRBJ2-5,.,CASSLGGIQTQYF,TGTGCCAGCAGCTTAGGGGGAATTCAAACCCAGTACTTC
TRBV2,.,TRBJ2-1,TRBD1,CASRHRGPYNEQFF,TGTGCCAGCAGGCACAGGGGACCCTACAATGAGCAGTTCTTC
TRBV2,.,TRBJ2-2,.,CASEQGTRGGELFF,TGTGCCAGCGAGCAAGGAACCCGGGGCGGGGAGCTGTTTTTT
TRBV5-1,.,TRBJ1-1,.,CASSPLSAGTNTEAFF,TGCGCCAGCAGCCCTCTCTCGGCAGGGACGAACACTGAAGCTTTCTTT
TRBV4-2,few,TRBJ2-1,TRBD2,CASSQDPSGSSYNEQFF,TGTGCCAGCAGCCAGGATCCTAGCGGGAGCTCCTACAATGAGCAGTTCTTC
TRBV7-8,few,TRBJ1-2,TRBD1,CASSLADRTNYGYTF,TGTGCCAGCAGCTTAGCGGACAGGACAAACTATGGCTACACCTTC
TRBV27,.,TRBJ2-5,.,CASSPTSLRTTGETQYF,TGTGCCAGCAGTCCGACCTCGCTGCGGACCACCGGGGAGACCCAGTACTTC
TRBV19,.,TRBJ2-1,.,CASSIVQSPAGQFF,TGTGCCAGTAGTATAGTTCAATCCCCAGCGGGGCAGTTCTTC
TRBV6-1,.,TRBJ2-1,TRBD2,CASSENPGLGLEQFF,TGTGCCAGCAGTGAAAACCCGGGACTAGGGCTTGAGCAGTTCTTC
TRBV7-3,.,TRBJ2-2,TRBD2,CASSQAPSGGGELFF,TGTGCCAGCAGCCAGGCCCCTAGCGGTGGCGGGGAGCTGTTTTTT
TRBV29-1,.,TRBJ1-1,.,CSAGSGTEAFF,TGCAGCGCCGGGTCAGGGACTGAAGCTTTCTTT
TRBV19,few,TRBJ2-7,.,CASNCFSGRSYEQYF,TGTGCCAGTAATTGCTTTAGTGGCAGATCCTACGAGCAGTACTTC
TRBV30,.,TRBJ2-2,.,CAWNADPTGELFF,TGTGCCTGGAACGCGGACCCCACCGGGGAGCTGTTTTTT
TRBV28,.,TRBJ1-2,.,CASRPIIPYGYTF,TGTGCCAGCAGACCTATTATCCCCTATGGCTACACCTTC
TRBV6-1,.,TRBJ1-5,.,CASSIQEGGNQPQHF,TGTGCCAGCAGTATACAGGAAGGCGGCAATCAGCCCCAGCATTTT
TRBV11-2,.,TRBJ2-7,.,CASSSTRELSYEQYF,TGTGCCAGCAGCTCTACCAGGGAACTCTCCTACGAGCAGTACTTC
TRBV28,.,TRBJ1-2,.,CATMHPHGTIYGYTF,TGTGCCACCATGCACCCCCATGGGACTATCTATGGCTACACCTTC
TRBV27,.,TRBJ1-1,TRBD1,CASSSQGVGTEAFF,TGTGCCAGCAGTTCCCAGGGGGTAGGCACTGAAGCTTTCTTT
TRBV5-4,.,TRBJ1-1,.,CASSPVHSMNTEAFF,TGTGCCAGCAGCCCCGTCCATTCCATGAACACTGAAGCTTTCTTT
TRBV7-3,.,TRBJ2-2,TRBD1,CASSLYRGLSGELFF,TGTGCCAGCAGCTTATACAGGGGGTTGTCCGGGGAGCTGTTTTTT
TRBV9,.,TRBJ2-3,.,CASSALGGTQYF,TGTGCCAGCAGCGCCCTAGGGGGGACGCAGTATTTT
TRBV10-3,.,TRBJ2-7,TRBD1,CAISGQGAIEQYF,TGTGCCATCAGTGGTCAGGGGGCTATCGAGCAGTACTTC
TRBV5-6,.,TRBJ1-5,.,CASSLAGTNQPQHF,TGTGCCAGCAGCTTAGCAGGGACCAATCAGCCCCAGCATTTT
TRBV9,.,TRBJ1-2,.,CASSVGVGSSGYTF,TGTGCCAGCAGCGTAGGCGTAGGGTCTAGTGGCTACACCTTC
TRBV29-1,.,TRBJ1-3,.,CSATDSSGNTIYF,TGCAGCGCTACGGACAGCTCTGGAAACACCATATATTTT
TRBV6-5,.,TRBJ1-2,.,CASRPPGRPYYGYTF,TGTGCCAGCAGACCACCGGGGCGCCCTTACTATGGCTACACCTTC
TRBV7-9,.,TRBJ2-1,TRBD2,CASSSPTSGATYNEQFF,TGTGCCAGCAGCTCGCCTACTAGCGGGGCCACCTACAATGAGCAGTTCTTC
TRBV6-5,.,TRBJ1-1,.,CASSWGRLSWGTEAFF,TGTGCCAGCAGTTGGGGACGGCTCTCTTGGGGCACTGAAGCTTTCTTT
TRBV6-5,.,TRBJ1-1,TRBD1,CASSFGTGDTEAFF,TGTGCCAGCAGTTTCGGGACAGGGGACACTGAAGCTTTCTTT
TRBV20-1,.,TRBJ2-3,.,CSATGPDTQYF,TGCAGTGCTACGGGGCCAGATACGCAGTATTTT
TRBV27,.,TRBJ2-1,.,CASSLYNEQFF,TGTGCCAGCAGTCTCTACAATGAGCAGTTCTTC
TRBV20-1,.,TRBJ2-5,.,CSAPEETQYF,TGCAGTGCTCCAGAAGAGACCCAGTACTTC
TRBV19,.,TRBJ2-2,.,CASSWPGRQTGELFF,TGTGCCAGTAGTTGGCCGGGACGGCAAACCGGGGAGCTGTTTTTT
TRBV7-2,.,TRBJ2-7,.,CASSFGPTSSYEQYF,TGTGCCAGCAGCTTCGGGCCGACCAGCTCCTACGAGCAGTACTTC
TRBV18,.,TRBJ1-1,.,CASSPRVENTEAFF,TGTGCCAGCTCACCACGGGTAGAGAACACTGAAGCTTTCTTT
TRBV7-2,.,TRBJ2-5,.,CASSLTFRETQYF,TGTGCCAGCAGCTTAACTTTTCGGGAGACCCAGTACTTC
TRBV6-5,.,TRBJ2-1,TRBD2,CASTDTSGTHNEQFF,TGTGCCAGTACGGACACTAGCGGGACACACAATGAGCAGTTCTTC
TRBV6-6,.,TRBJ2-2,TRBD2,CASSYLSGRYGELFF,TGTGCCAGCAGTTACCTTAGCGGGAGGTACGGGGAGCTGTTTTTT
TRBV5-1,.,TRBJ2-3,TRBD2,CASSLGGRADTQYF,TGCGCCAGCAGCTTGGGCGGGAGGGCAGATACGCAGTATTTT
TRBV6-5,.,TRBJ2-5,.,CASSYSMRQETQYF,TGTGCCAGCAGTTACTCGATGCGCCAAGAGACCCAGTACTTC
TRBV7-8,once,TRBJ2-3,.,CASSLGDTRTDTQYF,TGTGCCAGCAGCTTAGGGGACACCCGCACAGATACGCAGTATTTT
TRBV7-2,.,TRBJ2-4,TRBD2,CASSLAGRANIQYF,TGTGCCAGCAGCTTAGCGGGGAGGGCGAACATTCAGTACTTC
TRBV5-1,.,TRBJ1-1,.,CASSSILDTEAFF,TGCGCCAGCAGCTCGATCCTTGACACTGAAGCTTTCTTT
TRBV6-5,.,TRBJ1-5,.,CASSYTGNSNQPQHF,TGTGCCAGCAGTTACACGGGGAATAGCAATCAGCCCCAGCATTTT
TRBV6-1,.,TRBJ2-5,.,CASSVHEETQYF,TGTGCCAGCAGTGTCCACGAAGAGACCCAGTACTTC
TRBV2,.,TRBJ1-1,.,CASSRGGNQAFF,TGTGCCAGCAGTCGGGGAGGCAACCAAGCTTTCTTT
TRBV28,.,TRBJ2-7,.,CASMYPQARPGSSYEQYF,TGTGCCAGCATGTACCCCCAGGCCCGGCCAGGGAGCTCCTACGAGCAGTACTTC
TRBV28,.,TRBJ2-3,TRBD2,CASSNPGLAGTDTQYF,TGTGCCAGCAGTAACCCGGGACTAGCGGGCACAGATACGCAGTATTTT
TRBV23-1,.,TRBJ2-7,.,CASSQQGGYEQYF,TGCGCCAGCAGTCAACAGGGGGGATACGAGCAGTACTTC